This T cell receptor (beta chain) was obtained from a study of blood T cells in healthy people across ages. General study findings and limits: Naive T cell percentage strongly correlated with TCR beta diversity.

The V and J ends lost 5 bases and 4 bases, in that order; junction bases with no gene match: 8. The CDR3 consists of 14 residues. Germline lookup yields CDR1 SQVTM and CDR2 ANQGSEA. Together with a sample-barcoded 5' primer, a J-beta primer mix was included in a second PCR lasting roughly 6 to 12 cycles. Unique molecular identifiers of 12 random nucleotides labeled each cDNA. A single record per CDR3 protein comes from TCRdb applying MiXCR to the 5' RACE reads. The table records around 1,700,000 distinct CDR3 sequences, 28% of them present only once. This clonotype has only a few counts. The antigen remains undetermined. Donors were healthy Caucasian individuals from Russia aged roughly 6 to 95.

V is TRBV29-1 and J is TRBJ2-3; 8 positions agree with TRBD2. The sequence was collected from a woman aged 25 to 39 in good health. Source material: blood. The CDR3 region is CSVPSAGDPDTQYF. Here the CDR3 DNA reads TGCAGCGTTCCATCAGCGGGAGACCCAGATACGCAGTATTTT.